This section outlines one TCR beta chain sequence together with its context. These data come from a study of control samples from healthy donors and cancer patients. There are 17 residues in the CDR3. Per germline, CDR1 SEHNR and CDR2 FQNEAQ (reference sequence). Trimming left V 2 bases short and J 2 bases short, with 16 bases between. TCRdb's table, derived via immunoSEQ multiplex PCR, lists solely in-frame clones and lacks some. Of some 130,000 clones listed, 92% were seen once; the top ten hold approximately 2%. This TCR derives from a woman between 50 and 59 years old in good health. Sequencing was carried out using blood. The chain is built from TRBV7-9 and TRBJ1-5, with D perhaps matching TRBD1 (6 bases). The CDR3 region has the DNA TGTGCCAGCAGCTTATTTCAAGGGGGAGTCGGCAATCAGCCCCAGCATTTT. Translating gives CASSLFQGGVGNQPQHF. The whole variable domain, filled in from reference TRBV7-9 and TRBJ1-5, reads DTGVSQNPRHKITKRGQNVTFRCDPISEHNRLYWYRQTLGQGPEFLTYFQNEAQLEKSRLLSDRFSAERPKGSFSTLEIQRTEQGDSAMYLCASSLFQGGVGNQPQHFGDGTRLSIL.